Listed below are T cell receptor beta chains from one sample, sequenced in a study of shared clonotypes between healthy human individuals. Profiled with immunoSEQ multiplex PCR; TCRdb holds only in-frame clones, not every one. The sample contains over a million clones, approximately 78% of which appear only once. Sequencing was performed on memory CD4+ T cells from PBMCs. The receptors stem from a man aged 18 to 29 in good health. Some clones in this sample may be carry-over from other donors' samples. CDR3s include the opening cysteine and the closing phenylalanine or tryptophan. The D gene is left open where the match is weak. Size is stated for part of the rows, as once, few or many counts, or as a class when the clone is expanded.

V	size	J	D	CDR3	DNA
TRBV7-2	-	TRBJ2-3	-	CASSLGGIGGTDTQYF	TGTGCCAGCAGCCTTGGAGGGATAGGCGGCACAGATACGCAGTATTTT
TRBV11-2	-	TRBJ2-1	TRBD2	CASSFLKAGGGNEQFF	TGTGCCAGCAGTTTCCTCAAAGCGGGAGGGGGCAATGAGCAGTTCTTC
TRBV10-1	-	TRBJ2-1	TRBD2	CASSEVSGLAFTEQFF	TGCGCCAGCAGTGAAGTATCGGGACTAGCGTTCACTGAGCAGTTCTTC
TRBV5-4	-	TRBJ2-1	TRBD2	CASSPSTSGFSYNEQFF	TGTGCCAGCAGCCCGTCGACTAGCGGGTTTTCCTACAATGAGCAGTTCTTC
TRBV19	once	TRBJ2-1	TRBD2	CASSIRGAGYYNEQFF	TGTGCCAGTAGTATCCGGGGAGCGGGGTATTACAATGAGCAGTTCTTC
TRBV9	-	TRBJ2-7	-	CASSPQGEGWDEQYF	TGTGCCAGCAGCCCCCAGGGTGAGGGCTGGGACGAGCAGTACTTC
TRBV5-8	-	TRBJ1-2	TRBD1	CASSPRGTNYGYTF	TGTGCCAGCAGCCCCAGGGGGACTAACTATGGCTACACCTTC
TRBV5-4	few	TRBJ2-3	TRBD2	CASSRGLAGSTDTQYF	TGTGCCAGCAGCCGAGGGCTAGCGGGAAGCACAGATACGCAGTATTTT
TRBV5-4	few	TRBJ2-1	TRBD2	CASSGPSSGINNEQFF	TGTGCCAGCAGCGGACCGTCTAGCGGGATCAACAATGAGCAGTTCTTC
TRBV7-8	-	TRBJ2-1	TRBD2	CASSWSLSGRAGEQFF	TGTGCCAGCAGCTGGAGCTTGAGCGGGAGGGCGGGTGAGCAGTTCTTC
TRBV5-4	-	TRBJ1-2	-	CASSLVGTPSRYGYTF	TGTGCCAGCAGCTTGGTAGGGACCCCGTCGCGCTATGGCTACACCTTC
TRBV19	-	TRBJ2-1	TRBD2	CASVSSGSDSYNEQFF	TGTGCCAGTGTGTCTAGCGGGAGCGACTCCTACAATGAGCAGTTCTTC
TRBV18	-	TRBJ2-1	TRBD1	CASSPFRGMGNEQFF	TGTGCCAGCTCACCTTTCAGGGGGATGGGCAATGAGCAGTTCTTC
TRBV4-1	-	TRBJ1-5	-	CASSSNWDLDYQPQHF	TGCGCCAGCAGCTCCAATTGGGACCTTGATTATCAGCCCCAGCATTTT
TRBV4-1	-	TRBJ1-2	-	CASSHPARAGDGYTF	TGCGCCAGCAGCCATCCCGCGCGGGCGGGGGATGGCTACACCTTC
TRBV28	once	TRBJ1-1	-	CASSSTKTMWAFF	TGTGCCAGCAGTTCGACCAAGACGATGTGGGCTTTCTTT
TRBV28	-	TRBJ1-2	TRBD1	CASRTGTGAINYGYTF	TGTGCCAGCAGAACCGGGACAGGGGCGATTAACTATGGCTACACCTTC
TRBV6-5	few	TRBJ2-3	TRBD1	CASSYVDRGGTDTQYF	TGTGCCAGCAGTTATGTAGACAGGGGGGGCACAGATACGCAGTATTTT
TRBV7-2	-	TRBJ2-7	-	CASSLGGALMEQYF	TGTGCCAGCAGCTTAGGAGGGGCGCTAATGGAGCAGTACTTC
TRBV5-1	-	TRBJ1-1	-	CASSVDATNTEAFF	TGCGCCAGCAGCGTGGACGCCACGAACACTGAAGCTTTCTTT
TRBV7-3	-	TRBJ1-1	-	CASSLSGQNTEAFF	TGTGCCAGCAGCTTATCGGGTCAGAACACTGAAGCTTTCTTT
TRBV6-6	-	TRBJ1-4	TRBD1	CASSYGQGNNEKLFF	TGTGCCAGCAGTTATGGACAGGGTAATAATGAAAAACTGTTTTTT
TRBV18	-	TRBJ1-5	TRBD1	CASSPGTVNQPQHF	TGTGCCAGCTCCCCCGGGACAGTCAATCAGCCCCAGCATTTT
TRBV28	-	TRBJ2-7	TRBD2	CASSLAGVLYEQYF	TGTGCCAGCAGTCTAGCGGGAGTCCTCTACGAGCAGTACTTC
TRBV28	-	TRBJ1-5	-	CASSSGFFNQPQHF	TGTGCCAGCAGTTCCGGGTTCTTCAATCAGCCCCAGCATTTT
TRBV28	once	TRBJ1-1	TRBD1	CASSIRQGGNTEAFF	TGTGCCAGCAGTATAAGACAGGGCGGGAACACTGAAGCTTTCTTT
TRBV11-2	few	TRBJ1-4	-	CASSLGGTEKLFF	TGTGCCAGCAGCTTAGGTGGGACAGAAAAACTGTTTTTT
TRBV30	-	TRBJ1-2	-	CAWSHTVGGYTF	TGTGCCTGGTCCCACACGGTTGGTGGCTACACCTTC
TRBV5-4	-	TRBJ2-7	-	CASSYRRQGSSYEQYF	TGTGCCAGCAGCTACCGGCGGCAGGGTAGCTCCTACGAGCAGTACTTC
TRBV7-8	once	TRBJ1-1	TRBD1	CASSLAFVGRGQVWGTEAFF	TGTGCCAGCAGCTTAGCTTTCGTTGGCAGGGGGCAGGTTTGGGGCACTGAAGCTTTCTTT
TRBV5-1	-	TRBJ2-1	TRBD1	CASSPRDSNYNEQFF	TGCGCCAGCAGCCCCCGGGACAGTAACTACAATGAGCAGTTCTTC
TRBV6-6	-	TRBJ2-7	TRBD2	CASSYSGTSGRADYCF	TGTGCCAGCAGTTACTCAGGGACTAGCGGGAGGGCCGACTATTGCTTC
TRBV6-5	-	TRBJ2-7	TRBD2	CASSSRDYREQYF	TGTGCCAGCAGTTCCCGGGACTACCGCGAGCAGTACTTC
TRBV19	-	TRBJ2-7	TRBD1	CASSRRDRDTYEQYF	TGTGCCAGTAGCCGCCGGGACAGGGATACCTACGAGCAGTACTTC
TRBV6-1	-	TRBJ1-2	-	CASSEAAMGYGYTF	TGTGCCAGCAGTGAAGCGGCCATGGGCTATGGCTACACCTTC
TRBV6-1	-	TRBJ2-1	TRBD2	CASSEGLAGTGHEQFF	TGTGCCAGCAGTGAAGGACTAGCGGGAACGGGGCATGAGCAGTTCTTC
TRBV6-4	-	TRBJ1-1	-	CASSAGHPNTEAFF	TGTGCCAGCAGCGCGGGACACCCGAACACTGAAGCTTTCTTT
TRBV9	-	TRBJ2-7	-	CASSVGREADRYEQYF	TGTGCCAGCAGCGTAGGCAGGGAAGCCGACCGCTACGAGCAGTACTTC
TRBV28	-	TRBJ1-4	TRBD1	CASSLGGQGEEKLFF	TGTGCCAGCAGTTTAGGGGGACAGGGGGAAGAAAAACTGTTTTTT
TRBV28	few	TRBJ2-7	-	CASSSGSDGLYEQYF	TGTGCCAGCAGTTCCGGTTCTGACGGACTTTACGAGCAGTACTTC